The T cell receptor (beta chain) described here comes from a study of T cells after yellow fever vaccination. The wider study: Those fractions that held only low numbers of cells were prepared using the SMART-Seq v4 Ultra Low Input RNA kit.

General observations from the study: Some clonotypes were seen in both the CD4 and the CD8 compartments. These made up a small share and likely arose from convergent recombination. There were almost no vaccine-responding clonotypes detectable in the sorted memory subsets on day 0.

Per the germline V gene, CDR1 is SGHDT and CDR2 is YYEEEE. CDR3 length: 13 residues. Trimming removed 4 bases at V and 5 bases at J, with 13 bases between. This clonotype was counted only a few times. The TCR cDNA carried a universal primer site and UMIs from 5'RACE template switching. TCRdb re-called the 5' RACE reads through MiXCR, storing one row per CDR3 protein. Of under 50,000 distinct CDR3 sequences detected, around 6.4% appear once; the ten largest clones hold 10%. This sequence originates from a man aged 30 to 39 who received the YFV17D yellow fever vaccine. The sample was PBMCs, either bulk or a sorted T-cell subset (CD4+, CD8+, memory, or dextramer-sorted; not recorded which), taken 45 days after the yellow fever booster vaccination. J is TRBJ2-7 and V is TRBV5-6, with TRBD1 as a possible D gene (5 bases). CDR3 bases: TGTGCCAGCAGCATTATCAGGGAAAACGAGCAGTACTTC. This codes for CASSIIRENEQYF.